A selection of T cell receptor beta chains follows, all from one sample in a study of blood T cell repertoires in COVID-19. Method: immunoSEQ multiplex PCR; TCRdb's copy keeps in-frame clones and lacks some. The sample has about 30,000 clones, 90% to 95% seen once. Sample: peripheral blood. These receptors all stem from a human donor with active COVID-19. The donor label of this sample is uncertain. CDR3s include the opening cysteine and the closing phenylalanine or tryptophan. Each record gives: CDR3 length, clone size, V gene, D gene, J gene, CDR3 protein, CDR3 DNA. D genes are given only for firm matches. Some rows have no size entry. The others give once, few or many, or a class for an expanded clone.

cdr3_length: 14; clone_size: .; v_call: TRBV9; d_call: .; j_call: TRBJ1-2; cdr3_aa: CASSVDSLNYGYTF; cdr3_nt: TGTGCCAGCAGCGTAGATTCTCTGAACTATGGCTACACCTTC
cdr3_length: 13; clone_size: .; v_call: TRBV3-1/TRBV3-2; d_call: TRBD2; j_call: TRBJ2-7; cdr3_aa: CASSPGLAAEQYF; cdr3_nt: TGTGCCAGCAGCCCTGGACTAGCTGCCGAGCAGTACTTC
cdr3_length: 19; clone_size: .; v_call: TRBV7-9; d_call: .; j_call: TRBJ1-5; cdr3_aa: CASSLRDTRRVEGNQPQHF; cdr3_nt: TGTGCCAGCAGCTTGAGAGATACCCGGCGGGTGGAAGGCAATCAGCCCCAGCATTTT
cdr3_length: 16; clone_size: once; v_call: TRBV3-1/TRBV3-2; d_call: TRBD2; j_call: TRBJ2-3; cdr3_aa: CASSQEGRGVLHTQYF; cdr3_nt: TGTGCCAGCAGCCAAGAGGGGCGGGGGGTTCTCCATACGCAGTATTTT
cdr3_length: 20; clone_size: .; v_call: TRBV12-1; d_call: .; j_call: TRBJ2-7; cdr3_aa: CASSFRRGLAGGDRSYEQYF; cdr3_nt: TGTGCCAGCAGCTTTAGGAGGGGACTAGCGGGCGGAGATCGTTCCTACGAGCAGTACTTC
cdr3_length: 12; clone_size: .; v_call: TRBV29-1; d_call: .; j_call: TRBJ1-2; cdr3_aa: CSVGGQFYGYTF; cdr3_nt: TGCAGCGTTGGGGGACAATTCTATGGCTACACCTTC
cdr3_length: 18; clone_size: .; v_call: TRBV7-2; d_call: .; j_call: TRBJ1-6; cdr3_aa: CASSLVLGGTIHNSPLHF; cdr3_nt: TGTGCCAGCAGCTTAGTATTAGGAGGGACTATCCATAATTCACCCCTCCACTTT
cdr3_length: 15; clone_size: .; v_call: TRBV9; d_call: .; j_call: TRBJ1-6; cdr3_aa: CASSASLGEASPLHF; cdr3_nt: TGTGCCAGCAGCGCCTCCCTGGGGGAGGCTTCACCCCTCCACTTT
cdr3_length: 14; clone_size: .; v_call: TRBV6-6; d_call: TRBD1; j_call: TRBJ2-7; cdr3_aa: CASSTGGRNYEQYF; cdr3_nt: TGTGCCAGCAGTACAGGGGGCAGGAACTACGAGCAGTACTTC
cdr3_length: 18; clone_size: once; v_call: TRBV19; d_call: .; j_call: TRBJ2-6; cdr3_aa: CASSTILELGSGANVLTF; cdr3_nt: TGTGCCAGTAGTACCATCCTAGAGCTTGGGTCTGGGGCCAACGTCCTGACTTTC